This T cell receptor beta chain was sequenced in a study of cytomegalovirus exposure and HLA in healthy donors. Study-level results: What a later analysis showed was that several of the most significant clusters appeared linked to common viral pathogens.

This clone came up a few times. Its matching antigen is unknown. Germline CDR1 and CDR2: MNHEY and SMNVEV (reference sequence). With 3 bases removed from V and 2 bases from J, the gap between germline ends came to 9 bases. The CDR3 consists of 14 residues. In the PCR, 60 Vbeta and 13 Jbeta primers were used. Using immunoSEQ multiplex PCR, the repertoire was profiled, and TCRdb retains in-frame clones only, with some absent. The sample includes 90,000 to 120,000 clones, more than 75% of them seen just once. The receptor was isolated from a woman between 45 and 60 years old in good health and CMV-seropositive. The J gene is TRBJ2-3, the V gene TRBV27; D not certain. The sequencing sample was made of PBMCs. CDR3 nucleotide sequence: TGTGCCAGCAGTTTGGCAGGTTTCACAGATACGCAGTATTTT. Protein sequence: CASSLAGFTDTQYF.